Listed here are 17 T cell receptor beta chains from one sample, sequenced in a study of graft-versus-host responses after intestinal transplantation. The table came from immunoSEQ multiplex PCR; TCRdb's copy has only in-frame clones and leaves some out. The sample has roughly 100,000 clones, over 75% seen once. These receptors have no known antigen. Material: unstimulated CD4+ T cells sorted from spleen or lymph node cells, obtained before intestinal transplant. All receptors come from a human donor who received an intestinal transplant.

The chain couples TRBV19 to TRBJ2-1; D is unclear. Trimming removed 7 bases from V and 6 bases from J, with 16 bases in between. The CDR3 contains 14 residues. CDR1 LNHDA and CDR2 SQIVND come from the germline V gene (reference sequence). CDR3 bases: TGTGCCAGTAAAGGTCCGATATCGGGCAATGAGCAGTTCTTC. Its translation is CASKGPISGNEQFF.

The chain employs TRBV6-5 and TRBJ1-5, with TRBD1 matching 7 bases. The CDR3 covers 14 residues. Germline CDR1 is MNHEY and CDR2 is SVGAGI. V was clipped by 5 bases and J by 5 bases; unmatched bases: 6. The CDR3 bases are TGTGCCAGCAGTGGTACAGGGGTCGATCAGCCCCAGCATTTT. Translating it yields CASSGTGVDQPQHF.

The CDR3 bases are TGTGCCAGCAGTTACCTAAGGGGATCGGGCAACACTGAAGCTTTCTTT. This encodes CASSYLRGSGNTEAFF. V gene TRBV6-5 combines with J gene TRBJ1-1, with D possibly being TRBD1 (5 bases). V lost 2 bases to trimming and J lost 2 bases, with 15 bases between them. Germline V gene lookup returns CDR1 MNHEY and CDR2 SVGAGI. The CDR3 is 16 amino acids.

Here the CDR3 reads CASSYRAAYWGNQPQHF. The CDR3 DNA reads TGTGCCAGCAGCTATAGGGCGGCCTACTGGGGGAACCAGCCCCAGCATTTT. The rearrangement uses TRBV7-2 and TRBJ1-5; TRBD1 might be the D (5 bases). This CDR3 has 17 residues. Trimming shortened V by 4 bases and J by 7 bases, and 23 bases separated the two germline ends. Germline loops: CDR1 SGHTA, CDR2 FQGNSA.

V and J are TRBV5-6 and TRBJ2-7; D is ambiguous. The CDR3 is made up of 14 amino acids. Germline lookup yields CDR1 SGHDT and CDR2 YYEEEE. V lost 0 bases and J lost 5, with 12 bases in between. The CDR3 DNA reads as TGTGCCAGCAGCTTGGCTGGTGGTGTCCACGAGCAGTACTTC. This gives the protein CASSLAGGVHEQYF.

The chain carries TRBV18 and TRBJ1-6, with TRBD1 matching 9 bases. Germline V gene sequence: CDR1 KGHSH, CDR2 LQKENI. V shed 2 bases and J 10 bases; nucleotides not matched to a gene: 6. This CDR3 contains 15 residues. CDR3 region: CASSPTGQGKSPLHF. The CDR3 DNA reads TGTGCCAGCTCACCAACGGGACAGGGTAAATCACCCCTCCACTTT.

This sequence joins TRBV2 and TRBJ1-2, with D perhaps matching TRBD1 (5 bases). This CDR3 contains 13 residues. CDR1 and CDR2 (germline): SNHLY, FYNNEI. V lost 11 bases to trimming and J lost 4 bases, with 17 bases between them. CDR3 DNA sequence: TGTGCCGGACACGAGGGAGGTAGCTATGGCTACACCTTC. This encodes CAGHEGGSYGYTF.

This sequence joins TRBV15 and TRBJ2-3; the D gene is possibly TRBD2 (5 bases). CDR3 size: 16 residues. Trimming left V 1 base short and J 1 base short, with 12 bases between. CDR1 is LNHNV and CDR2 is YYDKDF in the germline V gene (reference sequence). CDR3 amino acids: CATSRGLRLGTDTQYF. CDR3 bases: TGTGCCACCAGCAGAGGACTAAGATTGGGCACAGATACGCAGTATTTT. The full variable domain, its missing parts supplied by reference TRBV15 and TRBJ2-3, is DAMVIQNPRYQVTQFGKPVTLSCSQTLNHNVMYWYQQKSSQAPKLLFHYYDKDFNNEADTPDNFQSRRPNTSFCFLDIRSPGLGDTAMYLCATSRGLRLGTDTQYFGPGTRLTVL.

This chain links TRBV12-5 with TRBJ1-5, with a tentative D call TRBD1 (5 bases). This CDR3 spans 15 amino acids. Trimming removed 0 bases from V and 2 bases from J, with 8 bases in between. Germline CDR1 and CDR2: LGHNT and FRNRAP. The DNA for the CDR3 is TGTGCTAGTGGTTTGGTGGGGGTAGGCAATCAGCCCCAGCATTTT. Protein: CASGLVGVGNQPQHF. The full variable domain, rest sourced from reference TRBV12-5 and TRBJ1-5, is DARVTQTPRHKVTEMGQEVTMRCQPILGHNTVFWYRQTMMQGLELLAYFRNRAPLDDSGMPKDRFSAEMPDATLATLKIQPSEPRDSAVYFCASGLVGVGNQPQHFGDGTRLSIL.

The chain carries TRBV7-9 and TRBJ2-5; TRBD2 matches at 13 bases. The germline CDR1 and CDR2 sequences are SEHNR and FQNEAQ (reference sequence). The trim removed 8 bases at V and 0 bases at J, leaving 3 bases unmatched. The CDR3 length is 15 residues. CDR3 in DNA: TGTGCCAGCTCCGGGACTAGCGGGAACCAAGAGACCCAGTACTTC. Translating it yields CASSGTSGNQETQYF.

CDR3 in amino acids: CASSLGGKDTQYF. For the CDR3, the DNA is TGTGCCAGCAGCTTAGGGGGAAAGGACACGCAGTATTTT. The chain uses TRBV11-2 and TRBJ2-3; D uncertain. CDR1 is SGHAT and CDR2 is FQNNGV in the germline V gene. V gave up 1 base and J gave up 9 bases, with 11 bases separating them. There are 13 residues in the CDR3.

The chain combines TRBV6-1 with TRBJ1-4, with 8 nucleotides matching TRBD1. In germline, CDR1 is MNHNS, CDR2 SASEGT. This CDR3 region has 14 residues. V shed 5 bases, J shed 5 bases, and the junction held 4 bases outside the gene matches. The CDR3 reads CASSWTGRNEKLFF. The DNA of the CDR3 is TGTGCCAGCAGTTGGACAGGGCGCAATGAAAAACTGTTTTTT.

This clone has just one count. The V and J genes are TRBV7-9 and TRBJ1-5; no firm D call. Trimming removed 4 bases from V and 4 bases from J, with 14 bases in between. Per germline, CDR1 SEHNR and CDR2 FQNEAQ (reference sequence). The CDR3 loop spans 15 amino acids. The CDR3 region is CASSSNRIGNQPQHF. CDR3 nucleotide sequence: TGTGCCAGCAGCTCGAATAGGATCGGGAATCAGCCCCAGCATTTT.

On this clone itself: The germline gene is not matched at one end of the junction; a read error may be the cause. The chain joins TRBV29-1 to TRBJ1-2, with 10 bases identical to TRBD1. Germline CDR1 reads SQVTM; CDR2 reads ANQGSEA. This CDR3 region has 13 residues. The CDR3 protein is CRVAGQGTGGYTF. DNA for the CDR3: TGCCGCGTTGCGGGACAGGGGACGGGGGGCTACACCTTC.

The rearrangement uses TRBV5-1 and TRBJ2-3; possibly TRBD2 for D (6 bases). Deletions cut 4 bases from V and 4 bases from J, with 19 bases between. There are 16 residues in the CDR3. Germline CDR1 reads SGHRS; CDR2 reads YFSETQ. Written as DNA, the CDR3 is TGCGCCAGCAGCCGAGGGGTAGCCGGGAGAGCAGATACGCAGTATTTT. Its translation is CASSRGVAGRADTQYF.

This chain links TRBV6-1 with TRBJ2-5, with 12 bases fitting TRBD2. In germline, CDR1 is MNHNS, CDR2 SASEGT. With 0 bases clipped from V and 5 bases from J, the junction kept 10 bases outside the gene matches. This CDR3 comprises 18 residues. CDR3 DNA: TGTGCCAGCAGTGAAGCGTCACGACTAGCGGGAGTCGGGGAGACCCAGTACTTC. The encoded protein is CASSEASRLAGVGETQYF.

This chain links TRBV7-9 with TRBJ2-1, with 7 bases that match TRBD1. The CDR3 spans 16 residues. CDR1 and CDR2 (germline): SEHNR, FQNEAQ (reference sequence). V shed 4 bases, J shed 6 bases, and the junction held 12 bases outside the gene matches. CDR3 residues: CASSSTTGSSRNEQFF. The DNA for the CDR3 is TGTGCCAGCAGCTCCACGACAGGGTCTAGTCGCAATGAGCAGTTCTTC.